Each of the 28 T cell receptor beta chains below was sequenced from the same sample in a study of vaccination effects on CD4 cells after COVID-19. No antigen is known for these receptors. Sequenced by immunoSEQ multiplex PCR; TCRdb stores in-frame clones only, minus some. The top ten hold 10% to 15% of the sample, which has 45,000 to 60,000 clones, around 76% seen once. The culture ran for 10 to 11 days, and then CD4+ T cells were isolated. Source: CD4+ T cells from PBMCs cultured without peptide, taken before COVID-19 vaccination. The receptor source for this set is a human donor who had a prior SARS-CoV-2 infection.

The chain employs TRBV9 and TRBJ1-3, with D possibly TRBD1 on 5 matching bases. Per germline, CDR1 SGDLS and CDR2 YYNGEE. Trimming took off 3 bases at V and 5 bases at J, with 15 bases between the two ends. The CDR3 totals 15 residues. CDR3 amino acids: CASSAGDRMRNTIYF. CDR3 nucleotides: TGTGCCAGCAGCGCGGGGGACCGCATGCGAAACACCATATATTTT.

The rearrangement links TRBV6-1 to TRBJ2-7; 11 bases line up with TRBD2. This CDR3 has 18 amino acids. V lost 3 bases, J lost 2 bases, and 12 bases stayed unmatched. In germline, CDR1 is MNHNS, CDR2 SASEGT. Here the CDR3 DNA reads TGTGCCAGCAGTGAGAAAAATTCAGTACTAGCGGGGGCCTACGAGCAGTACTTC. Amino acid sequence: CASSEKNSVLAGAYEQYF.

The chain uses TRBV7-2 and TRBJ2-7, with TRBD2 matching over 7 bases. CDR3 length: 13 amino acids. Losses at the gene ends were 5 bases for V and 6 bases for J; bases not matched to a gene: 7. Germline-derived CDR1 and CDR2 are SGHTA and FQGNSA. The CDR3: CASSPTSSGEQYF. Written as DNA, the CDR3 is TGTGCCAGCAGCCCGACTAGCAGCGGCGAGCAGTACTTC. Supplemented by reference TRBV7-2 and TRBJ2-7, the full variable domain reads GAGVSQSPSNKVTEKGKDVELRCDPISGHTALYWYRQSLGQGLEFLIYFQGNSAPDKSGLPSDRFSAERTGGSVSTLTIQRTQQEDSAVYLCASSPTSSGEQYFGPGTRLTVT.

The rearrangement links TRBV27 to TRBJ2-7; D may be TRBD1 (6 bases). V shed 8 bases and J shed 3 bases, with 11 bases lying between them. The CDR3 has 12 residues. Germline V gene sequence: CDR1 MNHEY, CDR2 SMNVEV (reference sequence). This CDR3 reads CASGGRVYEQYF. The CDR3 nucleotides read TGTGCCAGCGGGGGCAGGGTCTACGAGCAGTACTTC.

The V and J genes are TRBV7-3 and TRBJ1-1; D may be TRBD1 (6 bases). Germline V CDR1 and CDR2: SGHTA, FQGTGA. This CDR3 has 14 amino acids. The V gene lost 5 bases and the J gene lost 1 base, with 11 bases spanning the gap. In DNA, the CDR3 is TGTGCCAGCAGCCAACAGGGCCCGAACACTGAAGCTTTCTTT. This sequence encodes CASSQQGPNTEAFF.

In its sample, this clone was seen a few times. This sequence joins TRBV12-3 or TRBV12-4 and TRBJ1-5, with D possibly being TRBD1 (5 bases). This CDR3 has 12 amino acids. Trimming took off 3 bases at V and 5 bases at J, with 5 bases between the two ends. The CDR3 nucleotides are TGTGCCAGCAGTTTCAGGGATCAGCCCCAGCATTTT. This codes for CASSFRDQPQHF.

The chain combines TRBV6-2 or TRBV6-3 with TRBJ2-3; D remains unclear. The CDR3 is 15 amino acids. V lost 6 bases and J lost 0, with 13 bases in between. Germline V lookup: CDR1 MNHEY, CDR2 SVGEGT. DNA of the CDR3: TGTGCCAGCAGCGCCCCAACCCGTAGCACAGATACGCAGTATTTT. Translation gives CASSAPTRSTDTQYF.

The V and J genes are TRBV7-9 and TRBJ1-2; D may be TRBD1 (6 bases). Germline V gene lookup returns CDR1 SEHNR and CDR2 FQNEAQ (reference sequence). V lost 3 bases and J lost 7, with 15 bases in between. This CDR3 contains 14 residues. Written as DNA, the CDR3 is TGTGCCAGCAGCTTTGATGGACAGCCGCGTGGCTACACCTTC. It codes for CASSFDGQPRGYTF.

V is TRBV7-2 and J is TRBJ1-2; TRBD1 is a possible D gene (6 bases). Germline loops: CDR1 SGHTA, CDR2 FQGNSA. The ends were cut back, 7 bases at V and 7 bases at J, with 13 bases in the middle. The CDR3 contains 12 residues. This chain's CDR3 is CASTIGGPGYTF. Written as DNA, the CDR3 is TGTGCCAGCACTATCGGGGGGCCTGGCTACACCTTC.

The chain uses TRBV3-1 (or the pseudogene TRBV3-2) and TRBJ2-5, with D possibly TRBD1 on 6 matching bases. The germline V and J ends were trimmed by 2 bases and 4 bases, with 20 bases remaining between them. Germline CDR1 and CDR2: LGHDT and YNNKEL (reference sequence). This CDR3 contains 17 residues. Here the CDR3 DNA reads TGTGCCAGCAGCCAAACGGGCCTAACAGGGTTTCCAGAGACCCAGTACTTC. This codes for CASSQTGLTGFPETQYF.

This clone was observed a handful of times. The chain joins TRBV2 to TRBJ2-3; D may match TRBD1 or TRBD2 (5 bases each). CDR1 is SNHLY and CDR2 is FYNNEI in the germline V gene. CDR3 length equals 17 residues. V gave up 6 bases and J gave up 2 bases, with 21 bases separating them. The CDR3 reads CASSDPTGPKNTDTQYF. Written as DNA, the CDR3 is TGTGCCAGCAGCGATCCGACGGGACCGAAGAACACAGATACGCAGTATTTT.

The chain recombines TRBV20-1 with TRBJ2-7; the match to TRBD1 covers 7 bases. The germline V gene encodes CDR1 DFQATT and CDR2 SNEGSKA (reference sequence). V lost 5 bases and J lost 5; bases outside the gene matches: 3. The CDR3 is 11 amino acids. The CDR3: CSAHRGNEQYF. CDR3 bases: TGCAGTGCTCACAGGGGCAACGAGCAGTACTTC.

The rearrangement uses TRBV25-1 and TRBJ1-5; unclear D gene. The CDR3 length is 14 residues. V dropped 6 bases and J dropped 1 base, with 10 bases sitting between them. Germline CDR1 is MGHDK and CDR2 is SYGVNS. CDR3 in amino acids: CASSSLRSNQPQHF. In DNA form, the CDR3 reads TGTGCCAGCAGCTCCCTGAGGAGCAATCAGCCCCAGCATTTT. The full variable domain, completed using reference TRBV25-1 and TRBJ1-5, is EADIYQTPRYLVIGTGKKITLECSQTMGHDKMYWYQQDPGMELHLIHYSYGVNSTEKGDLSSESTVSRIRTEHFPLTLESARPSHTSQYLCASSSLRSNQPQHFGDGTRLSIL.

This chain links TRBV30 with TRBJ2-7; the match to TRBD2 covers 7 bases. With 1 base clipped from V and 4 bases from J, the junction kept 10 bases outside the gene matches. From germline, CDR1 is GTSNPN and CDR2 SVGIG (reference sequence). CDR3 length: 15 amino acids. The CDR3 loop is CAWSAKRLAQYEQYF. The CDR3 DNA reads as TGTGCCTGGAGTGCTAAACGACTAGCTCAATACGAGCAGTACTTC. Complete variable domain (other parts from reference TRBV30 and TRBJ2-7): SQTIHQWPATLVQPVGSPLSLECTVEGTSNPNLYWYRQAAGRGLQLLFYSVGIGQISSEVPQNLSASRPQDRQFILSSKKLLLSDSGFYLCAWSAKRLAQYEQYFGPGTRLTVT.

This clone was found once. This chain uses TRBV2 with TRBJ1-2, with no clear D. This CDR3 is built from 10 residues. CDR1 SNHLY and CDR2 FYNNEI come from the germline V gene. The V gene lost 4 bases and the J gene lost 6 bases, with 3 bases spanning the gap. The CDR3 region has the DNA TGTGCCAGCAGTGGGGATGGCTACACCTTC. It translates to CASSGDGYTF. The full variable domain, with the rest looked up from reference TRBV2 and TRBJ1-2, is EPEVTQTPSHQVTQMGQEVILRCVPISNHLYFYWYRQILGQKVEFLVSFYNNEISEKSEIFDDQFSVERPDGSNFTLKIRSTKLEDSAMYFCASSGDGYTFGSGTRLTVV.

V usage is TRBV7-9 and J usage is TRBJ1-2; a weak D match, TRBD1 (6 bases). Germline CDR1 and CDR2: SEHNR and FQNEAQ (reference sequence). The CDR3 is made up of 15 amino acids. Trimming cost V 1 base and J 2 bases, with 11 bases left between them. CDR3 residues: CASSLGTAMNYGYTF. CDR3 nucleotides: TGTGCCAGCAGCTTAGGGACAGCAATGAACTATGGCTACACCTTC.

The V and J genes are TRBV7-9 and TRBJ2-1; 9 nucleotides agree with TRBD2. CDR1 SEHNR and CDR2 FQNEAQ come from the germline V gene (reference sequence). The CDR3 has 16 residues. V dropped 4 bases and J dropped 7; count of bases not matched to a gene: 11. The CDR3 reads CASSSTPFAGGNEQFF. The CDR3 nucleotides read TGTGCCAGCAGCTCCACCCCTTTTGCGGGGGGGAATGAGCAGTTCTTC.

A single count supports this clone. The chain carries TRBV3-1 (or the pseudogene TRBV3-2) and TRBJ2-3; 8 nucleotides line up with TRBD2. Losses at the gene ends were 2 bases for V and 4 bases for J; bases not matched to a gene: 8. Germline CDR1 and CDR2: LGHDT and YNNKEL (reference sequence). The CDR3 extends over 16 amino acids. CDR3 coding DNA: TGTGCCAGCAGCCAATTTTTAGCGGGAACCGCAGATACGCAGTATTTT. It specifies CASSQFLAGTADTQYF.

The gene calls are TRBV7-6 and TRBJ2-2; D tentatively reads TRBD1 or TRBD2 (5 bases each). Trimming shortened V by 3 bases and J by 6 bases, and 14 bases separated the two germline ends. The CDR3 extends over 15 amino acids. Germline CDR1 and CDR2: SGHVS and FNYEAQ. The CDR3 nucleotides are TGTGCCAGCAGCTTGCAGGGAGTGATGGCCGGGGAGCTGTTTTTT. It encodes CASSLQGVMAGELFF. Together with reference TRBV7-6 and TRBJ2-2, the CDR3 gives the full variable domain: GAGVSQSPRYKVTKRGQDVALRCDPISGHVSLYWYRQALGQGPEFLTYFNYEAQQDKSGLPNDRFSAERPEGSISTLTIQRTEQRDSAMYRCASSLQGVMAGELFFGEGSRLTVL.

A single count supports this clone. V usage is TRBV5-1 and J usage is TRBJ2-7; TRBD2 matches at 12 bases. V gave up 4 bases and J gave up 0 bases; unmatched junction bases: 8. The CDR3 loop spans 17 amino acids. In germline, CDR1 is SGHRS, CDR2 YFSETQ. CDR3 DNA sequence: TGCGCCAGCAGCCCGGGACTAGCGGGCCTCCTCTCCTACGAGCAGTACTTC. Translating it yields CASSPGLAGLLSYEQYF.

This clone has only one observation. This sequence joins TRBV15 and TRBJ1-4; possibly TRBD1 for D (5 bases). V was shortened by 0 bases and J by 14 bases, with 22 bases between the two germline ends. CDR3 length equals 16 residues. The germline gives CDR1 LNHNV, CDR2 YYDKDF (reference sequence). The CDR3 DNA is TGTGCCACCAGCAGAGATGTGGGGCCAGGTTCGTCTATTCTGTTTTTT. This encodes CATSRDVGPGSSILFF.

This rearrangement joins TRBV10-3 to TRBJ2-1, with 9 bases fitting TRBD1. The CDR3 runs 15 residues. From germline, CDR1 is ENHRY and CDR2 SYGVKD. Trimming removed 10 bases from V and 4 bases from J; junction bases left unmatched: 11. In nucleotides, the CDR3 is TGTGCCACAGCAGAGGGACAGGGAGAGTACAATGAGCAGTTCTTC. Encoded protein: CATAEGQGEYNEQFF.

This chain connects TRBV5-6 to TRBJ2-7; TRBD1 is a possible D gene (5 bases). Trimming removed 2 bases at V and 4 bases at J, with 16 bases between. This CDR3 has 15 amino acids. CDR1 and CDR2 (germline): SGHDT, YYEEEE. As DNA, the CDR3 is TGTGCCAGCAGCTTCATTTTGGGGCCTCTTTACGAGCAGTACTTC. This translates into CASSFILGPLYEQYF.

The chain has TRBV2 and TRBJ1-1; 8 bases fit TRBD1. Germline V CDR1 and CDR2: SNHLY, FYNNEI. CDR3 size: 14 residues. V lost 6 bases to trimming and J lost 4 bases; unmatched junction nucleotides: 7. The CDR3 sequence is CASRPTGAITEAFF. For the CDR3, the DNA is TGTGCCAGCAGGCCGACAGGGGCTATCACTGAAGCTTTCTTT.

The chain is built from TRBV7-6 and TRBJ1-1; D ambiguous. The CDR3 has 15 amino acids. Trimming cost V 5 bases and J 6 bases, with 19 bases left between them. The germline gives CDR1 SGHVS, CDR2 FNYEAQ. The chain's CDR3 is CASSPPPQISPEAFF. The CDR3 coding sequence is TGTGCCAGCAGCCCTCCGCCACAGATCTCACCTGAAGCTTTCTTT.

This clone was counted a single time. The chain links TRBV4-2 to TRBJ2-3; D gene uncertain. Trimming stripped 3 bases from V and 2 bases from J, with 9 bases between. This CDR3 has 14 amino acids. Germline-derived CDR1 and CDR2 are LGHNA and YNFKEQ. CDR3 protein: CASSHRDPTDTQYF. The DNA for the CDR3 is TGTGCCAGCAGCCACCGAGATCCCACAGATACGCAGTATTTT.

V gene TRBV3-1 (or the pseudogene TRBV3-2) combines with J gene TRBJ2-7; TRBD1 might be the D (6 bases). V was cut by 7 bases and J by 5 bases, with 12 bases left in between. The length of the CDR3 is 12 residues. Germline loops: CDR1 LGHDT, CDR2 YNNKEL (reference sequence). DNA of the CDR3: TGTGCCAGCACCCGGAAGGGGGACGAGCAGTACTTC. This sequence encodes CASTRKGDEQYF.

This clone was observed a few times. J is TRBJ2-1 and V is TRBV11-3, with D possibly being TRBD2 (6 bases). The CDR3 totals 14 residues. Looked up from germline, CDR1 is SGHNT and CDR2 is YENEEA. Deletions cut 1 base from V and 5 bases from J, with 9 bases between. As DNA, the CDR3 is TGTGCCAGCAGCTTAGTGGGACTTGACAATGAGCAGTTCTTC. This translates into CASSLVGLDNEQFF.